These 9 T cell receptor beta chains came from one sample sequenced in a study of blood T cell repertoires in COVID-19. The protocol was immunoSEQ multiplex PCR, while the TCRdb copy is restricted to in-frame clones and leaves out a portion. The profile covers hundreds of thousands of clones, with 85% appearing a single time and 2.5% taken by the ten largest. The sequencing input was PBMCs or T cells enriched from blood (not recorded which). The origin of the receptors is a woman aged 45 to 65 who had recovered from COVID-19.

The chain's CDR3 is CASSQDQDRVFGYTF. The DNA for the CDR3 is TGCGCCAGCAGCCAAGATCAGGACAGGGTTTTCGGCTACACCTTC. The chain employs TRBV4-1 and TRBJ1-2, with 8 bases matching TRBD1. This CDR3 is 15 amino acids long. J lost 8 bases, V lost 0 bases, and 8 bases had no gene match. Germline CDR1 MGHRA, CDR2 YSYEKL.

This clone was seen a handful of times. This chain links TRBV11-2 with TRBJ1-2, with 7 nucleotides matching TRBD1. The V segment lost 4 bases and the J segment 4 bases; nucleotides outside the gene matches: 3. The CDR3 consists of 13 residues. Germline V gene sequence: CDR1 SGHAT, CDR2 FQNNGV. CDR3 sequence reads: CASSSQGSYGYTF. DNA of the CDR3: TGTGCCAGCAGCTCACAGGGGAGCTATGGCTACACCTTC.

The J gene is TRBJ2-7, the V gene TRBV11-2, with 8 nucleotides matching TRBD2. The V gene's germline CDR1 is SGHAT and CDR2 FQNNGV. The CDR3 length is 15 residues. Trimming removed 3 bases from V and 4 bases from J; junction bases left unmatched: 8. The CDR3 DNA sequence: TGTGCCAGCAGCTTGCTTCGGGGGGGCGTTTACGAGCAGTACTTC. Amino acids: CASSLLRGGVYEQYF. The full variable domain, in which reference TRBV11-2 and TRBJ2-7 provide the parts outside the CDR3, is EAGVAQSPRYKIIEKRQSVAFWCNPISGHATLYWYQQILGQGPKLLIQFQNNGVVDDSQLPKDRFSAERLKGVDSTLKIQPAKLEDSAVYLCASSLLRGGVYEQYFGPGTRLTVT.

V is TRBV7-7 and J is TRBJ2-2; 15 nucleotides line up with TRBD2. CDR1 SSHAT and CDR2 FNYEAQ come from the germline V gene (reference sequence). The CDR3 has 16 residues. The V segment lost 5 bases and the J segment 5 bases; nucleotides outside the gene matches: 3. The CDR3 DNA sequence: TGTGCCAGCAGCCCCGGGACTAGCGGGGGGACCGGGGAGCTGTTTTTT. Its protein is CASSPGTSGGTGELFF.

CDR3 in amino acids: CSVGEGTQPQHF. CDR3 DNA: TGCAGCGTTGGCGAGGGGACACAGCCCCAGCATTTT. This sequence joins TRBV29-1 and TRBJ1-5; D may be TRBD1 (6 bases). V was clipped by 4 bases and J by 7 bases, with 11 bases between them. This CDR3 has 12 amino acids. Germline CDR1 and CDR2: SQVTM and ANQGSEA.

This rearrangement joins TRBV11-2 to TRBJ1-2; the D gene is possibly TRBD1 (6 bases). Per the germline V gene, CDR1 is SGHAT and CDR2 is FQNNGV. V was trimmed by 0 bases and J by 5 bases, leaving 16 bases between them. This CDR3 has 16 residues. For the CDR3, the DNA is TGTGCCAGCAGCTTAGATCCTCGCGGGGGGCGATATGGCTACACCTTC. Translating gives CASSLDPRGGRYGYTF.

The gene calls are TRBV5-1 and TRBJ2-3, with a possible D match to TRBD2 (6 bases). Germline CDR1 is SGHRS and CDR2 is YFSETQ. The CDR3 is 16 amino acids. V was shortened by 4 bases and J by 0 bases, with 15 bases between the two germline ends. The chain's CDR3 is CASSIPRGTSTDTQYF. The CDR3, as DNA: TGCGCCAGCAGCATACCCCGGGGGACTAGCACAGATACGCAGTATTTT.

CDR3 sequence: CASGQGAHQPQHF. For the CDR3, the DNA is TGTGCCAGTGGGCAGGGGGCTCATCAGCCCCAGCATTTT. The chain joins TRBV19 to TRBJ1-5, with 8 bases that match TRBD1. After removal of 8 bases from V and 5 bases from J, the junction contained 5 bases not matched to a gene. This CDR3 has 13 amino acids. Germline CDR1 reads LNHDA; CDR2 reads SQIVND (reference sequence).

This CDR3 reads CASTKRDIFNYGYTF. CDR3 coding DNA: TGTGCCAGCACGAAACGGGACATTTTTAACTATGGCTACACCTTC. The chain recombines TRBV5-6 with TRBJ1-2; tentatively, D is TRBD1 (6 bases). The CDR3 length is 15 residues. V shed 6 bases and J shed 1 base, with 16 bases lying between them. The germline V gene encodes CDR1 SGHDT and CDR2 YYEEEE. Supplemented by reference TRBV5-6 and TRBJ1-2, the full variable domain reads DAGVTQSPTHLIKTRGQQVTLRCSPKSGHDTVSWYQQALGQGPQFIFQYYEEEERQRGNFPDRFSGHQFPNYSSELNVNALLLGDSALYLCASTKRDIFNYGYTFGSGTRLTVV.